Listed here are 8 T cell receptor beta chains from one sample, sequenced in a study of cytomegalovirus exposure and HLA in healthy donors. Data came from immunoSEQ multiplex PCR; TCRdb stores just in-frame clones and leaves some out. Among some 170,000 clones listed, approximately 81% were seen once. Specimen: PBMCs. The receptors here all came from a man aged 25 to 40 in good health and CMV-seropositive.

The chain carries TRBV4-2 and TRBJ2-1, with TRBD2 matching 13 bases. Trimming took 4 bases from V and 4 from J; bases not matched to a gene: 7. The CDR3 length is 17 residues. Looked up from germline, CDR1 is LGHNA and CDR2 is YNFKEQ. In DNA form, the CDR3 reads TGTGCCAGCAGCCGGCAGGAACTAGCGGGAGGGTACAATGAGCAGTTCTTC. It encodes CASSRQELAGGYNEQFF.

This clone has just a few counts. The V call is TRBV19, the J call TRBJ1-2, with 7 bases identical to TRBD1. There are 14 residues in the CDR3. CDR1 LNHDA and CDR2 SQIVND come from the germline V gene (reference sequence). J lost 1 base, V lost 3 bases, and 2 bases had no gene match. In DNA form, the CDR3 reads TGTGCCAGTAGTATGGACAGGAATAACTATGGCTACACCTTC. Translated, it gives CASSMDRNNYGYTF. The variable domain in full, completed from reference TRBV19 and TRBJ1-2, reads DGGITQSPKYLFRKEGQNVTLSCEQNLNHDAMYWYRQDPGQGLRLIYYSQIVNDFQKGDIAEGYSVSREKKESFPLTVTSAQKNPTAFYLCASSMDRNNYGYTFGSGTRLTVV.

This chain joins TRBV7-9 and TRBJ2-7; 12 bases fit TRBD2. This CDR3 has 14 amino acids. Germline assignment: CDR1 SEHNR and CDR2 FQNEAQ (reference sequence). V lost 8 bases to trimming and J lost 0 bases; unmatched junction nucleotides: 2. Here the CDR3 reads CASGLAGHSYEQYF. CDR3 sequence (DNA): TGTGCCAGCGGACTAGCGGGGCACTCCTACGAGCAGTACTTC.

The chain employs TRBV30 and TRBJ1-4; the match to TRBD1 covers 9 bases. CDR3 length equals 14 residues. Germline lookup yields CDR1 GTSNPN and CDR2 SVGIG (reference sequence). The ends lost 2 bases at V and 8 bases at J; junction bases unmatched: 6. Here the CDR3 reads CAWSSGTGSEKLFF. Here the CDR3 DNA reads TGTGCCTGGAGTTCCGGGACAGGGAGCGAAAAACTGTTTTTT. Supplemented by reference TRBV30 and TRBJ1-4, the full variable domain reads SQTIHQWPATLVQPVGSPLSLECTVEGTSNPNLYWYRQAAGRGLQLLFYSVGIGQISSEVPQNLSASRPQDRQFILSSKKLLLSDSGFYLCAWSSGTGSEKLFFGSGTQLSVL.

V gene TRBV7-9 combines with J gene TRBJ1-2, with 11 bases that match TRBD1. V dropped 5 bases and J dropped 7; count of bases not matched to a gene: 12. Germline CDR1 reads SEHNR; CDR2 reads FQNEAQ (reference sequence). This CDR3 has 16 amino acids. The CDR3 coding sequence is TGTGCCAGCAGCCCACCGCCTAGGACAGGGGGCTTTGGCTACACCTTC. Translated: CASSPPPRTGGFGYTF.

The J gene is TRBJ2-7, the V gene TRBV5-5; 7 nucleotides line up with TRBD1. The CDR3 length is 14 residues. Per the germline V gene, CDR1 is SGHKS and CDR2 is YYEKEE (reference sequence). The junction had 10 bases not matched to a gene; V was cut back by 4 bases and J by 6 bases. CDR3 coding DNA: TGTGCCAGCAGCGATTCGGGACAGAGCCGCGAGCAGTACTTC. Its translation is CASSDSGQSREQYF.

As DNA, the CDR3 is TGTGCCAGCAGTTACTCGGAGGGATCCACTGAAGCTTTCTTT. Protein sequence: CASSYSEGSTEAFF. The chain carries TRBV6-5 and TRBJ1-1, with unresolved D. The germline V gene has CDR1 MNHEY and CDR2 SVGAGI. V lost 0 bases and J 4 bases, leaving 9 bases between the germline ends. The CDR3 is 14 amino acids.

The CDR3 nucleotides read TGTGCCAGCAGCCCTGGGAACAGGAACTATGGCTACACCTTC. It codes for CASSPGNRNYGYTF. This chain links TRBV5-4 with TRBJ1-2, with D possibly being TRBD1 (5 bases). Trimming removed 4 bases at V and 2 bases at J, with 12 bases between. The CDR3 sequence is 14 residues long. Germline loops: CDR1 SGHNT, CDR2 YYREEE (reference sequence).